One TCR beta chain is described in this entry. What it binds is not known. The sample originates from a study of shared clonotypes between healthy human individuals. The CDR3 is made up of 16 amino acids. Trimming cost V 7 bases and J 1 base; bases outside gene matches: 6. Germline V gene lookup returns CDR1 ENHRY and CDR2 SYGVKD. When replicate PCRs were run on sorted subsets, they used 200 ng DNA, some 29,000 T cell genomes. TCRdb keeps only in-frame clones here, not all; method: immunoSEQ multiplex PCR. The profile shows 950,000 to 1,100,000 clones, about 76% of them singletons. General observations from the study: Memory subsets generally showed lower estimated richness than naive subsets.

The clonotype comes from a man aged 18 to 35 in good health. The chain recombines TRBV10-3 with TRBJ2-2, with 10 positions matching TRBD2. Sequencing used memory CD4+ T cells sorted from blood. Subset described: CD45RA-negative fraction. CDR3 nucleotide sequence: TGTGCCATCAATATGACTAGCGGGTGGAACACCGGGGAGCTGTTTTTT. Translation gives CAINMTSGWNTGELFF.